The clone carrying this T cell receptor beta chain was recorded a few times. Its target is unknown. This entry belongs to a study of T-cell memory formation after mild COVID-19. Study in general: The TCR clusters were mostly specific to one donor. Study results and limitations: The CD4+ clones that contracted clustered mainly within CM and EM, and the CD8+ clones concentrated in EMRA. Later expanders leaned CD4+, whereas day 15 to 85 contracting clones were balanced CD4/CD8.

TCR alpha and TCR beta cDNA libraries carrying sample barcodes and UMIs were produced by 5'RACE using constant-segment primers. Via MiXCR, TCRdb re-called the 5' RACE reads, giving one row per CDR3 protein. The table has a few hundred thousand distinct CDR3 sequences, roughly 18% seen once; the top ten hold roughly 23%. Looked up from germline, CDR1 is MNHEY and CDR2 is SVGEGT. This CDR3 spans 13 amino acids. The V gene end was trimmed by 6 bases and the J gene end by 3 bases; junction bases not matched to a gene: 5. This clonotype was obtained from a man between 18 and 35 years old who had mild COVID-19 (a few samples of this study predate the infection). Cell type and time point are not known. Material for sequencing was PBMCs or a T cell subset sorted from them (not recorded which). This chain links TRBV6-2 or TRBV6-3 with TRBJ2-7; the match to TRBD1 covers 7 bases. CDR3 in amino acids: CASSKGTVYEQYV. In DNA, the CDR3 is TGTGCCAGCAGCAAAGGGACAGTCTACGAGCAGTACGTC.